This T cell receptor (beta chain) was recorded in a study of technical replicates of blood from a few donors (dated by TCRdb to 2015 to 2018). In the case of this clone: The specificity of this receptor is unknown. Per-nucleotide qualities are absent, and no much larger clonotype sits a single base away.

Library generation was performed with the immunoSEQ multiplex PCR assay. TCRdb retrieved this table from immuneACCESS and kept in-frame rearrangements only. Not all clones are present; in checked studies, unresolved V genes account for under half, and no reason is known for the remainder. The sample data list 55,000 to 85,000 clones, and approximately 97% of these were observed just once. Of the sample, roughly 0.21% falls within the top ten clones. The CDR1 and CDR2 encoded by the germline V gene are SQVTM and ANQGSEA. There are 13 amino acids in the CDR3, from cysteine to phenylalanine inclusive. Only CDR3 DNA remains: 39 bases, in frame from the first base. V and J are truncated by 5 bases and 7 bases respectively, leaving an intervening sequence of 17 bases.

The chain uses TRBV29-1 and TRBJ1-1; the D gene is possibly TRBD1, with 5 bases matching. The source material was T cells isolated from PBMCs. The TCR originated in a human donor in good health. The DNA sequence is given as TGCAGCGTTCCCTATGGGGCCAGAGTTGAAGCTTTCTTT. Its coded protein is CSVPYGARVEAFF.